Following are 24 T cell receptor beta chains from one sample sequenced in a study of blood T cells in healthy people across ages. Next came a second PCR, run for about 6 to 12 cycles, which used a sample-barcoded 5' primer along with a J-beta primer mix. Using its own MiXCR run on the 5' RACE reads, TCRdb lists one record per CDR3 protein. Seen here are about 640,000 distinct CDR3 sequences, about 53% observed once, and the top ten hold about two fifths. Input material: blood. The origin of the receptors is a man aged 55 to 69 in good health.

This clonotype was counted a few times. CDR3 sequence: CASRPTGGELFF. The CDR3 DNA follows: TGTGCCAGCAGACCTACTGGCGGGGAGCTGTTTTTT. This chain connects TRBV12-3 or TRBV12-4 to TRBJ2-2; no reliable D call. The V end lost 6 bases, the J end lost 7 bases, and 9 bases lay between the germline ends. There are 12 residues in the CDR3.

This chain connects TRBV6-1 to TRBJ1-1, with 8 bases lining up with TRBD1. The CDR3 is 14 amino acids. CDR1 MNHNS and CDR2 SASEGT come from the germline V gene. V shed 5 bases, J shed 3 bases, and the junction held 5 bases outside the gene matches. The DNA of the CDR3 is TGTGCCAGCAGTCAGGGGGCTAGGTACACTGAAGCTTTCTTT. It yields the protein CASSQGARYTEAFF.

A remark on this clonotype: Because the CDR3 is missing its conserved closing phenylalanine or tryptophan, this is likely a read error. It is unclear where the CDR3 begins or ends on the DNA, so no DNA is shown, and the CDR3 is as TCRdb lists it. The rearrangement uses TRBV12-3 or TRBV12-4 and TRBJ2-3; the table's D call, TRBD1, was not checked against the DNA. The CDR3 spans 14 amino acids, including both terminal residues. The CDR3 here is CASSFGGGTDTEYS.

This clonotype appeared many times. V usage is TRBV7-2 and J usage is TRBJ2-5, with D uncertain. The CDR3 extends over 16 amino acids. CDR1 is SGHTA and CDR2 is FQGNSA in the germline V gene. V dropped 1 base and J dropped 2 bases, with 14 bases sitting between them. The CDR3 here is CASSLVARVPQETQYF. DNA of the CDR3: TGTGCCAGCAGCTTAGTGGCCCGCGTCCCTCAAGAGACCCAGTACTTC.

This clonotype has more than one count but fewer than ten. The V call is TRBV7-2, the J call TRBJ2-4; 8 bases fit TRBD2. Germline CDR1 SGHTA, CDR2 FQGNSA. Trimming removed 5 bases from V and 5 bases from J; junction bases left unmatched: 5. This CDR3 has 14 residues. Here the CDR3 reads CASSRGGAENIQYF. CDR3 coding DNA: TGTGCCAGCAGCCGGGGGGGAGCGGAAAACATTCAGTACTTC.

The V and J genes are TRBV10-3 and TRBJ1-3; the D gene is possibly TRBD1 (5 bases). The CDR3 sequence is 16 residues long. V lost 3 bases to trimming and J lost 3 bases, with 15 bases between them. Germline CDR1 reads ENHRY; CDR2 reads SYGVKD. This chain's CDR3 is CAISDPGLRGGNTIYF. CDR3 bases: TGTGCCATCAGTGACCCGGGACTCCGGGGTGGAAACACCATATATTTT.

Only a few counts were recorded for this clonotype. This chain uses TRBV20-1 with TRBJ1-4; D is uncertain. Trimming took 6 bases from V and 0 from J, leaving 8 bases between them. This CDR3 has 13 amino acids. The germline CDR1 and CDR2 sequences are DFQATT and SNEGSKA (reference sequence). The CDR3 here is CSAPSATNEKLFF. The CDR3 DNA reads as TGCAGTGCCCCGTCGGCAACTAATGAAAAACTGTTTTTT.

This clonotype appeared a few times. The DNA for the CDR3 is TGTGCCAGCAGTGGGGGACAGGGAGGCAATGAGCAGTTCTTC. It codes for CASSGGQGGNEQFF. The V gene is TRBV2, the J gene TRBJ2-1, with 9 bases matching TRBD1. This CDR3 contains 14 residues. With V trimmed by 4 bases and J by 6 bases, 4 bases remained unmatched. CDR1 is SNHLY, CDR2 FYNNEI, per germline.

This clonotype was recorded a few times. This chain joins TRBV20-1 and TRBJ2-1; TRBD2 matches at 8 bases. This CDR3 spans 14 amino acids. Germline CDR1 is DFQATT and CDR2 is SNEGSKA (reference sequence). J lost 6 bases, V lost 3 bases, and 7 bases had no gene match. The CDR3 bases are TGCAGTGCTAGGGATCAGCGGGGGTCCAATGAGCAGTTCTTC. Translated: CSARDQRGSNEQFF.

The chain joins TRBV19 to TRBJ2-2; 8 bases are shared with TRBD2. CDR1 and CDR2 from the germline V gene are LNHDA and SQIVND (reference sequence). CDR3 length: 15 amino acids. J was trimmed by 5 bases and V by 3 bases; bases with no gene match: 5. The CDR3 here is CASSIGGAQTGELFF. CDR3 DNA sequence: TGTGCCAGTAGTATCGGGGGGGCCCAAACCGGGGAGCTGTTTTTT.

V usage is TRBV5-1 and J usage is TRBJ1-1; maybe TRBD1 (5 bases). Trimming removed 4 bases from V and 1 base from J, with 11 bases in between. The CDR3 has 14 residues. Germline values: CDR1 SGHRS, CDR2 YFSETQ. The CDR3 DNA sequence: TGCGCCAGCAGCACCAACACAGGGAACACTGAAGCTTTCTTT. Its protein is CASSTNTGNTEAFF.

The chain combines TRBV4-1 with TRBJ2-5; 8 bases fit TRBD2. V trimming: 1 base; J trimming: 5 bases; junction bases outside the gene matches: 9. The CDR3 is 16 amino acids. Germline V gene data show CDR1 as MGHRA and CDR2 as YSYEKL. The chain's CDR3 is CASSQGGGTAFETQYF. As DNA, the CDR3 is TGCGCCAGCAGCCAAGGCGGGGGGACCGCCTTCGAGACCCAGTACTTC.

The CDR3 DNA reads as TGTGCCAGCAGTTTTGGTGGGGGGGCCCCTTACAATGAGCAGTTCTTC. The encoded protein is CASSFGGGAPYNEQFF. J is TRBJ2-1 and V is TRBV12-3 or TRBV12-4; D perhaps matches TRBD2 (7 bases). This CDR3 is 16 amino acids long. The V end lost 3 bases, the J end lost 4 bases, and 16 bases lay between the germline ends.

The rearrangement uses TRBV7-9 and TRBJ1-2; the match to TRBD1 covers 8 bases. CDR1 is SEHNR, CDR2 FQNEAQ, per germline (reference sequence). V was pared by 7 bases and J by 0 bases, with 16 bases of the junction left unmatched. This CDR3 region has 18 residues. CDR3 DNA: TGTGCCAGCACCCAGTGGAGGGGACAGGTCATAGCTAACTATGGCTACACCTTC. It translates to CASTQWRGQVIANYGYTF.

The sample holds many counts of this clonotype. The chain is built from TRBV21-1 and TRBJ2-5; the table calls TRBD1, which could not be checked here. TRBV21-1 is deemed a pseudogene. The CDR3 loop spans 15 amino acids. Here the CDR3 DNA reads TGTGCCAGCATCTCCCTCGAGGGGCGAGGTGAGACCCAGTACTTC. It yields the protein CASISLEGRGETQYF.

The J gene is TRBJ2-3, the V gene TRBV12-3 or TRBV12-4, with a weak D call TRBD1 (5 bases). V was trimmed by 6 bases and J by 8 bases, leaving 9 bases between them. This CDR3 region has 11 residues. The CDR3 sequence: CASSSGATQYF. DNA of the CDR3: TGTGCCAGCAGCTCTGGGGCTACGCAGTATTTT.

There are a few counts of this clonotype. The rearrangement joins TRBV15 to TRBJ2-1; D gene unclear. The germline gives CDR1 LNHNV, CDR2 YYDKDF (reference sequence). V was shortened by 0 bases and J by 6 bases, with 12 bases between the two germline ends. The CDR3 is 15 amino acids. Here the CDR3 reads CATSRDPGEANEQFF. DNA for the CDR3: TGTGCCACCAGCAGAGATCCGGGCGAGGCCAATGAGCAGTTCTTC. The full variable domain, its missing parts supplied by reference TRBV15 and TRBJ2-1, is DAMVIQNPRYQVTQFGKPVTLSCSQTLNHNVMYWYQQKSSQAPKLLFHYYDKDFNNEADTPDNFQSRRPNTSFCFLDIRSPGLGDTAMYLCATSRDPGEANEQFFGPGTRLTVL.

This clonotype occurred a few times. The chain combines TRBV7-2 with TRBJ2-7, with D possibly being TRBD1 (5 bases). V was shortened by 2 bases and J by 0 bases, with 8 bases between the two germline ends. The CDR3 has 14 amino acids. Germline loops: CDR1 SGHTA, CDR2 FQGNSA. CDR3 in DNA: TGTGCCAGCAGCTTATACAGGAGCTCCTACGAGCAGTACTTC. Translated: CASSLYRSSYEQYF.

The rearrangement links TRBV20-1 to TRBJ2-1; 12 bases are a match to TRBD2. Germline V CDR1 and CDR2: DFQATT, SNEGSKA (reference sequence). V shed 1 base and J 0 bases; nucleotides not matched to a gene: 4. The CDR3 has 17 residues. The CDR3 loop reads CSARGTSGGSSYNEQFF. The DNA of the CDR3 is TGCAGTGCTAGAGGAACTAGCGGGGGGAGCTCCTACAATGAGCAGTTCTTC.

This chain connects TRBV2 to TRBJ2-1; D might be TRBD2 (5 bases). The germline V gene has CDR1 SNHLY and CDR2 FYNNEI. The CDR3 sequence is 11 residues long. The germline V and J ends were trimmed by 4 bases and 8 bases, with 6 bases remaining between them. CDR3 coding DNA: TGTGCCAGCAGTGTAGCGCATGAGCAGTTCTTC. Translating gives CASSVAHEQFF.

The chain carries TRBV18 and TRBJ2-1; no firm D call. CDR3 size: 13 residues. V was cut by 1 base and J by 6 bases, with 7 bases left in between. Germline CDR1 and CDR2: KGHSH and LQKENI. Here the CDR3 DNA reads TGTGCCAGCTCACCACTTGGCCGCAATGAGCAGTTCTTC. Its protein is CASSPLGRNEQFF. Drawing the rest from reference TRBV18 and TRBJ2-1, the complete variable domain is NAGVMQNPRHLVRRRGQEARLRCSPMKGHSHVYWYRQLPEEGLKFMVYLQKENIIDESGMPKERFSAEFPKEGPSILRIQQVVRGDSAAYFCASSPLGRNEQFFGPGTRLTVL.

V gene TRBV7-2 combines with J gene TRBJ2-2; no reliable D call. The CDR3 covers 16 residues. Trimming left V 1 base short and J 1 base short, with 10 bases between. CDR1 is SGHTA and CDR2 is FQGNSA in the germline V gene. The CDR3 DNA sequence: TGTGCCAGCAGCTTAGTGGGTCCGAGGAACACCGGGGAGCTGTTTTTT. Translation gives CASSLVGPRNTGELFF.

The V and J genes are TRBV20-1 and TRBJ1-1, with D hard to call. Germline V gene sequence: CDR1 DFQATT, CDR2 SNEGSKA (reference sequence). There are 15 residues in the CDR3. Trimming removed 2 bases from V and 0 bases from J, with 13 bases in between. The DNA for the CDR3 is TGCAGTGCTAGAAACCCTCAAGTCGTGAACACTGAAGCTTTCTTT. Protein sequence: CSARNPQVVNTEAFF.

This chain uses TRBV3-1 with TRBJ1-6; D is ambiguous. From germline, CDR1 is LGHDT and CDR2 YNNKEL (reference sequence). This CDR3 is 14 amino acids long. V lost 2 bases and J lost 7, with 9 bases in between. CDR3: CASSQSSSNSPLHF. CDR3 DNA sequence: TGTGCCAGCAGCCAATCGTCTTCCAATTCACCCCTCCACTTT. The full variable domain, rest sourced from reference TRBV3-1 and TRBJ1-6, is DTAVSQTPKYLVTQMGNDKSIKCEQNLGHDTMYWYKQDSKKFLKIMFSYNNKELIINETVPNRFSPKSPDKAHLNLHINSLELGDSAVYFCASSQSSSNSPLHFGNGTRLTVT.